The 4 T cell receptor beta chains below were found in one sample sequenced in a study of blood T cells in healthy people across ages. A second PCR of 7 to 11 cycles used a sample-barcoded 5' primer and a J-beta primer mix. MiXCR, run by TCRdb on the 5' RACE reads, gives a single entry per CDR3 protein. The sample lists roughly 720,000 distinct CDR3 sequences, 40% to 65% seen once, with about 42% in the top ten. Specimen: blood. The receptors originated from an older man in good health.

V is TRBV7-2 and J is TRBJ1-5, with 8 bases fitting TRBD1. Germline V gene sequence: CDR1 SGHTA, CDR2 FQGNSA. There are 15 residues in the CDR3. Trimming cost V 1 base and J 7 bases; bases outside gene matches: 6. CDR3 nucleotide sequence: TGTGCCAGCAGCTTAGGCAGGGGGCTAGGACAGCCCCAGCATTTT. It yields the protein CASSLGRGLGQPQHF.

The CDR3 region is CASGQRHRYAYF. In DNA, the CDR3 is TGTGCCAGCGGGCAGAGGCACAGATACGCGTATTTT. The chain is built from TRBV6-2 or TRBV6-3 and TRBJ2-3; D gene ambiguous. Trimming removed 8 bases at V and 14 bases at J, with 20 bases between. The CDR3 contains 12 residues. From germline, CDR1 is MNHEY and CDR2 SVGEGT.

The V and J genes are TRBV4-1 and TRBJ2-1; no firm D call. Germline V gene data show CDR1 as MGHRA and CDR2 as YSYEKL. V was shortened by 3 bases and J by 3 bases, with 6 bases between the two germline ends. This CDR3 comprises 13 residues. CDR3 in DNA: TGCGCCAGCAGCCACTCTGACTACAATGAGCAGTTCTTC. Residues: CASSHSDYNEQFF.

The CDR3 spells CASSTPQSETQYF. The CDR3 coding sequence is TGCGCCAGCAGCACGCCACAGAGCGAGACCCAGTACTTC. The chain recombines TRBV5-1 with TRBJ2-5; D uncertain. Trimming shortened V by 4 bases and J by 5 bases, and 12 bases separated the two germline ends. Germline-derived CDR1 and CDR2 are SGHRS and YFSETQ. The CDR3 totals 13 residues.